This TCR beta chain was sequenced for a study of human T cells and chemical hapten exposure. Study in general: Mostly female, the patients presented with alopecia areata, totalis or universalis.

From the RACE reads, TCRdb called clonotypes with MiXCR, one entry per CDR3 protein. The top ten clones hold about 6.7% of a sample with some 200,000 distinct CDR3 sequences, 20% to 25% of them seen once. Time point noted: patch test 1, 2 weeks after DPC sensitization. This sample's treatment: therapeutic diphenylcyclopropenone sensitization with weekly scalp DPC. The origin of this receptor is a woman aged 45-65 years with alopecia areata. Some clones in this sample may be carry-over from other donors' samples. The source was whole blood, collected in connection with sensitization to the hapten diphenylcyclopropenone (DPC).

CDR3 DNA sequence: TGTGCCAGCAGCCAAGATAATGGATTTGGAGGCTACACCTTC. Its protein product is CASSQDNGFGGYTF. V is TRBV3-1 and J is TRBJ1-2; no definite D call. The CDR3 covers 14 residues. Trimming cost V 0 bases and J 8 bases, with 13 bases left between them. Per the germline V gene, CDR1 is LGHDT and CDR2 is YNNKEL (reference sequence).